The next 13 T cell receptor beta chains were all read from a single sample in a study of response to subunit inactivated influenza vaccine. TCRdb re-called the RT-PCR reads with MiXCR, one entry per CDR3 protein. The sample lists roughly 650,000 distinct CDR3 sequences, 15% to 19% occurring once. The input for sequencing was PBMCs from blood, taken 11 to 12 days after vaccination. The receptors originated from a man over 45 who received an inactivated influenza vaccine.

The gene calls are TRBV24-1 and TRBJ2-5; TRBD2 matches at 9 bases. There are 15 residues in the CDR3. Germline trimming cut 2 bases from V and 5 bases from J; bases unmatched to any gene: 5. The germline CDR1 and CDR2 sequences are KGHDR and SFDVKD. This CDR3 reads CATSDSLAGGETQYF. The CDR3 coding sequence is TGTGCCACCAGTGATTCTCTGGCGGGAGGGGAGACCCAGTACTTC.

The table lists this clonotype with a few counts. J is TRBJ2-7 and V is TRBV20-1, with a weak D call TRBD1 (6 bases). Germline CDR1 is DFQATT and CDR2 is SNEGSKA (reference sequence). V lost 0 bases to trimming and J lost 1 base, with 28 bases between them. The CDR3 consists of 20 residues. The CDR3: CSARDLNPHDRTALSYEQYF. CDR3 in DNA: TGCAGTGCTAGAGATCTTAACCCACACGACCGGACAGCCTTGTCCTACGAGCAGTACTTC.

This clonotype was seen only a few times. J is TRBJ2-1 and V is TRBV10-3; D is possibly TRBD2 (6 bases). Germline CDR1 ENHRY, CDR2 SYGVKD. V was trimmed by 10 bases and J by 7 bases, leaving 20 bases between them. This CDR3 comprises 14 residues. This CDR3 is CATVTRGSGNEQFF. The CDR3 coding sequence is TGTGCCACCGTGACCCGGGGGTCCGGTAATGAGCAGTTCTTC.

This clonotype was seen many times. DNA of the CDR3: TGTGCCAGCAGCTTGGGGCCCACAGGCTTTAGGACCGGGGAGCTGTTTTTT. This codes for CASSLGPTGFRTGELFF. This sequence joins TRBV5-6 and TRBJ2-2; a possible D gene is TRBD1 (5 bases). Germline CDR1 and CDR2: SGHDT and YYEEEE. V was pared by 0 bases and J by 5 bases, with 17 bases between. This CDR3 contains 17 residues.

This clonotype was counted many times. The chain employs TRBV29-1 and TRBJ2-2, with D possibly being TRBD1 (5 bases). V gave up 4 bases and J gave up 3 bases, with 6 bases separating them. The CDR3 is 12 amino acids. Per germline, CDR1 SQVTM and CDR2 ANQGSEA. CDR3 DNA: TGCAGCGTTGTCAGGGACACCGGGGAGCTGTTTTTT. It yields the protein CSVVRDTGELFF.

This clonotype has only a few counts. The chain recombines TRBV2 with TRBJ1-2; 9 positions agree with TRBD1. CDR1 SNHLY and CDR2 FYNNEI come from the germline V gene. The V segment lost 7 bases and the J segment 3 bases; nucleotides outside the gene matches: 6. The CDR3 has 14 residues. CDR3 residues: CASKEQGADYGYTF. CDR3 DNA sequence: TGTGCCAGCAAAGAACAGGGGGCAGACTATGGCTACACCTTC.

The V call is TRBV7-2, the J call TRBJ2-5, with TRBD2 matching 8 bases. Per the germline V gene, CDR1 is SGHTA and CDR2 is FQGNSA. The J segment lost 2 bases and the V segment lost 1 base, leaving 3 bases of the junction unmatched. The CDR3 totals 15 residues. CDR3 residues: CASSLETSAQETQYF. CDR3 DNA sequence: TGTGCCAGCAGCTTAGAGACTAGCGCACAAGAGACCCAGTACTTC.

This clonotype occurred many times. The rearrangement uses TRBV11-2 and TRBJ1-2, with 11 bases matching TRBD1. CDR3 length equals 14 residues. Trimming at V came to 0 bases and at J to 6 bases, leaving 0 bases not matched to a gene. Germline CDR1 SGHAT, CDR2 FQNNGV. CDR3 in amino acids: CASSLEGQGDGYTF. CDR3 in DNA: TGTGCCAGCAGCTTAGAGGGACAGGGGGATGGCTACACCTTC.

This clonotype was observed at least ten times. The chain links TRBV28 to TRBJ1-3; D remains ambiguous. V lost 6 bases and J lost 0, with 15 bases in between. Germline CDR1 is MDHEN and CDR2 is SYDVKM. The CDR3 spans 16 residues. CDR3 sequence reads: CASRPTRTASGNTIYF. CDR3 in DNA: TGTGCCAGCAGGCCCACCCGGACGGCCTCTGGAAACACCATATATTTT. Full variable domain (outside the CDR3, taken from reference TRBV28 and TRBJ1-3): DVKVTQSSRYLVKRTGEKVFLECVQDMDHENMFWYRQDPGLGLRLIYFSYDVKMKEKGDIPEGYSVSREKKERFSLILESASTNQTSMYLCASRPTRTASGNTIYFGEGSWLTVV.

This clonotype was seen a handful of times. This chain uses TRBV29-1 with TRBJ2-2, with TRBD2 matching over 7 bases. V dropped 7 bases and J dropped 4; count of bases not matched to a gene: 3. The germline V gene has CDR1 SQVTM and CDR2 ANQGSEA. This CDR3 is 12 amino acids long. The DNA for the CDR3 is TGCAGCGGGTTAGCGGGCACCGGGGAGCTGTTTTTT. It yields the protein CSGLAGTGELFF.

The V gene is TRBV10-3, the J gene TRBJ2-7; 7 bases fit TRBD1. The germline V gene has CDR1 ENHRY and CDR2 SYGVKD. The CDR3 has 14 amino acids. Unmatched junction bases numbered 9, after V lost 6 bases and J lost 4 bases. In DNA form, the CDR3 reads TGTGCCATCAGATCCCGGGACAGCGTATACGAGCAGTACTTC. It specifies CAIRSRDSVYEQYF.

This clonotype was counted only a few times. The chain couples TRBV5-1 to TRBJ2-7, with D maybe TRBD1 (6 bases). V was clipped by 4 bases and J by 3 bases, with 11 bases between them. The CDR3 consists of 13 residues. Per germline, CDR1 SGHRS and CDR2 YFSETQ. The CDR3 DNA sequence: TGCGCCAGCAGCATAGGACAGTTCTACGAGCAGTACTTC. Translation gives CASSIGQFYEQYF.

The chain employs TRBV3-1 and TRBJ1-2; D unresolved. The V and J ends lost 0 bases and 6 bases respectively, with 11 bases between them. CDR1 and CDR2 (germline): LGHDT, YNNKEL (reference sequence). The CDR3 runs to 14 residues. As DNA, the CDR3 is TGTGCCAGCAGCCAAGACGCGGTTCCGAATGGCTACACCTTC. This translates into CASSQDAVPNGYTF.